The 20 T cell receptor beta chains below come from one sample, sequenced in a study of blood T cell repertoires in COVID-19. The assay was immunoSEQ multiplex PCR, and TCRdb's table has in-frame clones only and misses some. In the table there are roughly 140,000 clones, more than 75% of which are singletons. The source material was peripheral blood. The source of these receptors is a woman in her 40s with acute or convalescent COVID-19.

The chain uses TRBV30 and TRBJ1-6; perhaps TRBD1 as D (5 bases). CDR1 is GTSNPN and CDR2 is SVGIG in the germline V gene (reference sequence). The CDR3 has 20 residues. V gave up 2 bases and J gave up 2 bases, with 25 bases separating them. The CDR3 sequence: CAWSPRGVGAPGAYNSPLHF. The CDR3 DNA sequence: TGTGCCTGGAGTCCGCGGGGAGTTGGGGCCCCAGGCGCCTATAATTCACCCCTCCACTTT.

The chain carries TRBV3-1 (or the pseudogene TRBV3-2) and TRBJ2-2; 10 bases align to TRBD2. V dropped 1 base and J dropped 3; count of bases not matched to a gene: 11. Per the germline V gene, CDR1 is LGHDT and CDR2 is YNNKEL (reference sequence). The CDR3 is made up of 19 amino acids. CDR3 sequence (DNA): TGTGCCAGCAGCCAAGTTGGAACTAGCGGGGCACCTCACACCGGGGAGCTGTTTTTT. Its translation: CASSQVGTSGAPHTGELFF.

CDR3 protein: CASSPTFEGGGYGYTF. The CDR3 nucleotides read TGTGCCAGCAGTCCCACCTTTGAGGGGGGGGGCTATGGCTACACCTTC. This sequence joins TRBV28 and TRBJ1-2; TRBD1 might be the D (6 bases). The CDR3 spans 16 residues. The ends were cut back, 5 bases at V and 4 bases at J, with 20 bases in the middle. Germline-derived CDR1 and CDR2 are MDHEN and SYDVKM.

The chain joins TRBV7-9 to TRBJ1-4, with 9 bases lining up with TRBD1. The V gene's germline CDR1 is SEHNR and CDR2 FQNEAQ (reference sequence). J lost 6 bases, V lost 5 bases, and 7 bases had no gene match. The CDR3 spans 15 residues. CDR3 sequence reads: CASSDHRDRDEKLFF. CDR3 nucleotide sequence: TGTGCCAGCAGCGACCACCGGGACAGGGATGAAAAACTGTTTTTT. The whole variable domain, filled in from reference TRBV7-9 and TRBJ1-4, reads DTGVSQNPRHKITKRGQNVTFRCDPISEHNRLYWYRQTLGQGPEFLTYFQNEAQLEKSRLLSDRFSAERPKGSFSTLEIQRTEQGDSAMYLCASSDHRDRDEKLFFGSGTQLSVL.

This clone has a handful of counts. The chain combines TRBV6-2 or TRBV6-3 with TRBJ2-2, with TRBD1 matching 8 bases. CDR1 is MNHEY, CDR2 SVGEGT, per germline. The CDR3 spans 16 residues. V gave up 2 bases and J gave up 5 bases; unmatched junction bases: 7. The CDR3 spells CASSYATGGWTGELFF. CDR3 sequence (DNA): TGTGCCAGCAGTTACGCCACAGGGGGATGGACCGGGGAGCTGTTTTTT.

The chain joins TRBV19 to TRBJ1-3, with 9 nucleotides matching TRBD1. There are 13 residues in the CDR3. Germline V gene data show CDR1 as LNHDA and CDR2 as SQIVND (reference sequence). The trim removed 7 bases at V and 4 bases at J, leaving 2 bases unmatched. The CDR3: CASTGQGGNTIYF. The CDR3 DNA reads as TGTGCCAGTACTGGACAGGGGGGAAACACCATATATTTT.

This clone was detected only once. CDR3 bases: TGTGCCAGCACCCCCGAGGGAGCCAAAAACATTCAGTACTTC. The encoded protein is CASTPEGAKNIQYF. The chain couples TRBV6-2 or TRBV6-3 to TRBJ2-4; TRBD2 might be the D (5 bases). V was cut by 7 bases and J by 0 bases, with 10 bases left in between. CDR3 length equals 14 residues. Per the germline V gene, CDR1 is MNHEY and CDR2 is SVGEGT.

This clone was counted a single time. V gene TRBV7-9 combines with J gene TRBJ2-3, with 11 nucleotides matching TRBD2. Germline V gene sequence: CDR1 SEHNR, CDR2 FQNEAQ (reference sequence). The CDR3 totals 15 residues. J gave up 4 bases and V 5 bases, and 5 bases lay outside the gene matches. CDR3 residues: CASSPGTSGSDTQYF. CDR3 coding DNA: TGTGCCAGCAGCCCCGGGACTAGCGGTTCAGATACGCAGTATTTT.

The chain joins TRBV5-8 to TRBJ1-4, with D unresolved. V lost 2 bases and J 8 bases, leaving 13 bases between the germline ends. This CDR3 is built from 14 residues. Germline CDR1 and CDR2: SGHTS and YDEGEE. The CDR3 DNA is TGTGCCAGCAGCTTCGGGAAAATAGGAGAAAAACTGTTTTTT. This encodes CASSFGKIGEKLFF.

This chain links TRBV7-3 with TRBJ2-3; TRBD2 is a possible D gene (6 bases). Germline V gene data show CDR1 as SGHTA and CDR2 as FQGTGA. V was clipped by 5 bases and J by 1 base, with 13 bases between them. The CDR3 spans 15 residues. The chain's CDR3 is CASSPVASGTDTQYF. The CDR3 bases are TGTGCCAGCAGCCCCGTGGCTAGCGGCACAGATACGCAGTATTTT. The full variable domain, with the rest looked up from reference TRBV7-3 and TRBJ2-3, is GAGVSQTPSNKVTEKGKYVELRCDPISGHTALYWYRQSLGQGPEFLIYFQGTGAADDSGLPNDRFFAVRPEGSVSTLKIQRTERGDSAVYLCASSPVASGTDTQYFGPGTRLTVL.

This chain joins TRBV24-1 and TRBJ2-5, with D possibly being TRBD2 (5 bases). CDR3 length: 13 amino acids. CDR1 KGHDR and CDR2 SFDVKD come from the germline V gene. V gave up 6 bases and J gave up 5 bases, with 12 bases separating them. The CDR3 region is CATSKDFWETQYF. The CDR3 DNA is TGTGCCACCAGTAAGGACTTTTGGGAGACCCAGTACTTC.

V is TRBV24-1 and J is TRBJ2-3; TRBD1 is a possible D gene (6 bases). This CDR3 has 16 amino acids. Trimming cost V 2 bases and J 1 base, with 12 bases left between them. Germline assignment: CDR1 KGHDR and CDR2 SFDVKD. The CDR3 region has the DNA TGTGCCACCAGTGATTCCCCATCAGGGGGCACAGATACGCAGTATTTT. It yields the protein CATSDSPSGGTDTQYF.

This clone was seen a few times. The V call is TRBV10-3, the J call TRBJ1-3; D gene uncertain. The germline V and J ends were trimmed by 8 bases and 0 bases, with 11 bases remaining between them. The CDR3 runs 14 residues. CDR1 ENHRY and CDR2 SYGVKD come from the germline V gene. DNA for the CDR3: TGTGCCATCGCGGGTGGGAGCTCTGGAAACACCATATATTTT. Amino acids: CAIAGGSSGNTIYF.

The genes are TRBV12-5 and TRBJ2-7; 9 nucleotides match TRBD2. With 0 bases clipped from V and 3 bases from J, the junction kept 6 bases outside the gene matches. The CDR3 runs to 16 residues. The V gene's germline CDR1 is LGHNT and CDR2 FRNRAP. CDR3 DNA: TGTGCTAGTGGTTTGGTACGGGATAGCGGGAGCTACGAGCAGTACTTC. This translates into CASGLVRDSGSYEQYF.

This chain uses TRBV5-1 with TRBJ1-1; the D is unclear. Looked up from germline, CDR1 is SGHRS and CDR2 is YFSETQ. CDR3 length: 15 amino acids. The ends were cut back, 2 bases at V and 0 bases at J, with 11 bases in the middle. CDR3 in amino acids: CASSFTTSMNTEAFF. The CDR3 nucleotides read TGCGCCAGCAGCTTCACGACATCAATGAACACTGAAGCTTTCTTT.

This chain connects TRBV2 to TRBJ1-4; 10 nucleotides match TRBD1. The trim removed 6 bases at V and 11 bases at J, leaving 12 bases unmatched. The CDR3 sequence is 15 residues long. Germline CDR1 SNHLY, CDR2 FYNNEI. The CDR3 reads CASRGSGQGVGKLFF. CDR3 sequence (DNA): TGTGCCAGCAGGGGGTCCGGACAGGGGGTAGGGAAACTGTTTTTT. The entire variable domain, with the rest obtained from reference TRBV2 and TRBJ1-4, is as follows: EPEVTQTPSHQVTQMGQEVILRCVPISNHLYFYWYRQILGQKVEFLVSFYNNEISEKSEIFDDQFSVERPDGSNFTLKIRSTKLEDSAMYFCASRGSGQGVGKLFFGSGTQLSVL.

The rearrangement uses TRBV7-2 and TRBJ2-3; D not resolved. Looked up from germline, CDR1 is SGHTA and CDR2 is FQGNSA. The CDR3 extends over 13 amino acids. Deletions cut 3 bases from V and 6 bases from J, with 10 bases between. This CDR3 is CASSFLLSDTQYF. DNA for the CDR3: TGTGCCAGCAGCTTCTTACTCTCGGATACGCAGTATTTT.

This chain links TRBV9 with TRBJ1-6, with D possibly being TRBD1 (5 bases). CDR1 is SGDLS and CDR2 is YYNGEE in the germline V gene. The CDR3 loop spans 17 amino acids. Trimming cost V 1 base and J 7 bases, with 18 bases left between them. CDR3 in amino acids: CASSVNSGGAENSPLHF. CDR3 nucleotide sequence: TGTGCCAGCAGCGTAAATTCGGGTGGGGCAGAGAATTCACCCCTCCACTTT.

V gene TRBV30 combines with J gene TRBJ1-3, with 8 bases matching TRBD1. The V segment lost 5 bases and the J segment 0 bases; nucleotides outside the gene matches: 3. CDR3 length equals 14 residues. Germline CDR1 and CDR2: GTSNPN and SVGIG (reference sequence). The CDR3: CAWGQGSSGNTIYF. The CDR3 DNA is TGTGCCTGGGGACAGGGTTCCTCTGGAAACACCATATATTTT.

V gene TRBV28 combines with J gene TRBJ1-2; a weak D match, TRBD1 (6 bases). Germline loops: CDR1 MDHEN, CDR2 SYDVKM. The CDR3 has 13 amino acids. Trimming took 6 bases from V and 6 from J, leaving 14 bases between them. CDR3 region: CASSSRGRDGYTF. As DNA, the CDR3 is TGTGCCAGCAGCTCCAGGGGTCGGGATGGCTACACCTTC.